Following are 10 T cell receptor beta chains from one sample sequenced in a study of T cells in Graves' hyperthyroidism and ophthalmopathy. The TCR beta CDR3 regions underwent amplification using RNA transcripts as the source. The HTBI primer set served for first-round RT-PCR of the TCR CDR3. TCRdb called the multiplex PCR reads again in MiXCR, with one record for every CDR3 protein. The repertoire holds hundreds of thousands of distinct CDR3 sequences, with around 22% as singletons. Sequenced: blood. Receptors originate from a young woman with Graves' ophthalmopathy.

This clonotype was detected many times. V usage is TRBV4-1 and J usage is TRBJ2-7; D is ambiguous. Germline CDR1 and CDR2: MGHRA and YSYEKL. The CDR3 runs 13 residues. Trimming stripped 1 base from V and 2 bases from J, with 6 bases between. CDR3 sequence (DNA): TGCGCCAGCAGCCAAGTCCCAGCCTACGAGCAGTACTTC. Its protein is CASSQVPAYEQYF.

This clonotype came up many times. The V call is TRBV6-1, the J call TRBJ2-4; D gene uncertain. This CDR3 is 15 amino acids long. The germline CDR1 and CDR2 sequences are MNHNS and SASEGT. V was shortened by 6 bases and J by 0 bases, with 12 bases between the two germline ends. The CDR3 loop is CASRDSELAKNIQYF. Here the CDR3 DNA reads TGTGCCAGCAGAGATTCGGAATTAGCCAAAAACATTCAGTACTTC.

At least ten counts were recorded for this clonotype. The J gene is TRBJ1-6, the V gene TRBV12-3 or TRBV12-4; D gene ambiguous. This CDR3 has 16 residues. Trimming removed 6 bases at V and 0 bases at J, with 12 bases between. The DNA of the CDR3 is TGTGCCAGCAGCCCGGACCGTAGCTCCTATAATTCACCCCTCCACTTT. Residues: CASSPDRSSYNSPLHF.

This clonotype was seen repeatedly, ten times or more. This chain connects TRBV20-1 to TRBJ1-1; no firm D call. The CDR3 runs 14 residues. CDR1 and CDR2 from the germline V gene are DFQATT and SNEGSKA (reference sequence). V lost 3 bases to trimming and J lost 1 base, with 12 bases between them. In DNA, the CDR3 is TGCAGTGCTAGCGACGTACAGAAGAACACTGAAGCTTTCTTT. Translated, it gives CSASDVQKNTEAFF.

This clonotype showed up many times. The chain couples TRBV15 to TRBJ1-2; 7 bases fit TRBD1. The germline V gene has CDR1 LNHNV and CDR2 YYDKDF (reference sequence). CDR3 length: 16 residues. The ends lost 0 bases at V and 3 bases at J; junction bases unmatched: 7. The CDR3 sequence: CATSRDLGTDDYGYTF. The CDR3 DNA is TGTGCCACCAGCAGAGATTTGGGGACAGATGACTATGGCTACACCTTC.

The chain employs TRBV5-1 and TRBJ1-3; no reliable D call. The V end lost 3 bases, the J end lost 0 bases, and 10 bases lay between the germline ends. CDR1 and CDR2 (germline): SGHRS, YFSETQ. This CDR3 region has 15 residues. This CDR3 reads CASSWAVGSGNTIYF. CDR3 DNA sequence: TGCGCCAGCAGCTGGGCGGTCGGCTCTGGAAACACCATATATTTT.

In its sample, this clonotype was seen a few times. The J gene is TRBJ2-5, the V gene TRBV6-2 or TRBV6-3; D is possibly TRBD1 (6 bases). V dropped 6 bases and J dropped 5 bases, with 16 bases sitting between them. CDR3 size: 14 residues. The V gene's germline CDR1 is MNHEY and CDR2 SVGEGT. The DNA for the CDR3 is TGTGCCAGCAGGGGTTTTTGGGGGCGGGAGACCCAGTACTTC. Encoded protein: CASRGFWGRETQYF.

This clonotype was recorded at least ten times. The chain links TRBV10-3 to TRBJ1-2; D call uncertain. The CDR3 sequence is 13 residues long. Germline V gene sequence: CDR1 ENHRY, CDR2 SYGVKD. V lost 3 bases, J lost 8 bases, and 13 bases lay in between. CDR3 residues: CAISDGLSDGYTF. Here the CDR3 DNA reads TGTGCCATCAGTGATGGGTTAAGCGACGGCTACACCTTC.

This clonotype was picked up a small number of times. The genes are TRBV11-1 and TRBJ1-6; 9 nucleotides match TRBD1. CDR1 and CDR2 (germline): SGHAT, FQDESV (reference sequence). CDR3 length: 19 residues. With 5 bases clipped from V and 0 bases from J, the junction kept 11 bases outside the gene matches. The CDR3 is CASSPRDRVESSYNSPLHF. DNA of the CDR3: TGTGCCAGCAGCCCTCGGGACAGGGTCGAAAGCTCCTATAATTCACCCCTCCACTTT.

The rearrangement joins TRBV19 to TRBJ1-1; D is unclear. Trimming removed 6 bases from V and 0 bases from J, with 14 bases in between. The CDR3 totals 15 residues. The V gene's germline CDR1 is LNHDA and CDR2 SQIVND (reference sequence). The CDR3 here is CASRPLEGMNTEAFF. The CDR3, as DNA: TGTGCCAGTAGACCTTTGGAGGGCATGAACACTGAAGCTTTCTTT.